This section outlines one TCR beta chain sequence together with its context. Antigen unknown. Trimming removed 5 bases from V and 1 base from J, with 18 bases in between. Germline-derived CDR1 and CDR2 are SGHAT and FQNNGV. The CDR3 contains 17 residues. This entry is derived from a study of blood T cells in healthy people across ages. In each sample, at least 6.5 million PBMCs were isolated. The study's findings and limits: Estimates of diversity drawn from one million T cells were considered underestimates. A strong correlation between TCR beta diversity and naive T cell percentage was seen. There was no known CMV status for donors, so expanded clonotype changes were possibly confounded.

Sample-barcoded 5' priming and a J-beta primer mix drove a second PCR of about 7 to 11 cycles. TCRdb re-called the 5' RACE reads through MiXCR, storing one row per CDR3 protein. This repertoire shows 1 million or so distinct CDR3 sequences, over 35% found once; its top ten account for approximately 20%. The V and J genes are TRBV11-2 and TRBJ2-4; D may be TRBD1 or TRBD2 (6 bases each). The sample was blood. This TCR came from a woman in her sixties in good health. The DNA for the CDR3 is TGTGCCAGCAGCCGGAGGGGGACCTCTAGCGCCAAAAACATTCAGTACTTC. Amino acid sequence: CASSRRGTSSAKNIQYF.